This passage covers 9 T cell receptor beta chains from one sample sequenced in a study of blood T cell repertoires in COVID-19. Only in-frame clones appear in the TCRdb table, and some are missing; sequencing was by immunoSEQ multiplex PCR. The sample lists some 200,000 clones; roughly 80% were seen once. Sequencing was done on a sample of peripheral blood. Receptors originate from a woman aged 55-69 years who had recovered from COVID-19.

At least ten counts were recorded for this clone. The chain carries TRBV20-1 and TRBJ1-2, with D unresolved. The V end lost 6 bases, the J end lost 5 bases, and 7 bases lay between the germline ends. From germline, CDR1 is DFQATT and CDR2 SNEGSKA (reference sequence). The CDR3 consists of 10 residues. Here the CDR3 DNA reads TGCAGTGCCGGGGAATATGGCTACACCTTC. This codes for CSAGEYGYTF.

This clone occurred a few times. The same CDR3 arises from other DNA sequences in this sample as well. The rearrangement joins TRBV6-5 to TRBJ2-5; a possible D gene is TRBD2 (5 bases). V lost 6 bases and J lost 2, with 10 bases in between. Germline assignment: CDR1 MNHEY and CDR2 SVGAGI. This CDR3 is 13 amino acids long. Here the CDR3 DNA reads TGTGCCAGCAGCCCCCCGGGGCAAGAGACCCAGTACTTC. It codes for CASSPPGQETQYF.

The chain employs TRBV11-2 and TRBJ2-3, with D perhaps matching TRBD1 (5 bases). V lost 5 bases and J lost 8, with 14 bases in between. Per the germline V gene, CDR1 is SGHAT and CDR2 is FQNNGV. This CDR3 is built from 13 residues. The CDR3 loop reads CASSKFSDSTQYF. CDR3 nucleotides: TGTGCCAGCAGCAAGTTCTCTGACAGTACGCAGTATTTT.

The chain couples TRBV7-3 to TRBJ2-7; 11 nucleotides align to TRBD2. CDR3 size: 15 residues. Trimming took 5 bases from V and 2 from J; bases not matched to a gene: 5. The germline CDR1 and CDR2 sequences are SGHTA and FQGTGA. CDR3 amino acids: CASSEVAGGPYEQYF. CDR3 DNA: TGTGCCAGCAGCGAAGTAGCGGGGGGGCCCTACGAGCAGTACTTC.

The chain employs TRBV7-9 and TRBJ2-7; TRBD1 matches 7 bases. Germline CDR1 is SEHNR and CDR2 is FQNEAQ (reference sequence). The junction had 5 bases not matched to a gene; V was cut back by 0 bases and J by 9 bases. The CDR3 totals 13 residues. DNA for the CDR3: TGTGCCAGCAGCTTAGCGACAGGGTTCGTGCAGTACTTC. Translated, it gives CASSLATGFVQYF.

The chain is built from TRBV5-6 and TRBJ2-3, with D unresolved. From germline, CDR1 is SGHDT and CDR2 YYEEEE. The ends were cut back, 3 bases at V and 6 bases at J, with 14 bases in the middle. CDR3 size: 14 residues. CDR3 protein: CASSSELRGDTQYF. The CDR3 DNA reads TGTGCCAGCAGCTCGGAGCTGCGTGGGGATACGCAGTATTTT. The complete variable domain, with remaining parts taken from reference TRBV5-6 and TRBJ2-3, reads DAGVTQSPTHLIKTRGQQVTLRCSPKSGHDTVSWYQQALGQGPQFIFQYYEEEERQRGNFPDRFSGHQFPNYSSELNVNALLLGDSALYLCASSSELRGDTQYFGPGTRLTVL.

The chain joins TRBV10-3 to TRBJ1-2, with a possible D match to TRBD1 (6 bases). The CDR3 covers 15 residues. The ends were cut back, 4 bases at V and 0 bases at J, with 12 bases in the middle. Germline CDR1 ENHRY, CDR2 SYGVKD. CDR3 protein: CAISGQDSPNYGYTF. In DNA, the CDR3 is TGTGCCATCAGTGGTCAGGACAGTCCTAACTATGGCTACACCTTC.

The V and J genes are TRBV4-3 and TRBJ2-1, with TRBD2 matching over 13 bases. Trimming cost V 4 bases and J 2 bases; bases outside gene matches: 11. Looked up from germline, CDR1 is LGHNA and CDR2 is YSLEER. There are 19 residues in the CDR3. CDR3 in amino acids: CASSPSLGLAGKTYNEQFF. The CDR3 DNA sequence: TGCGCCAGCAGCCCTTCATTGGGACTAGCGGGGAAGACCTACAATGAGCAGTTCTTC.

The chain recombines TRBV7-8 with TRBJ1-4; 7 bases align to TRBD1. CDR3 length: 14 amino acids. Germline loops: CDR1 SGHVS, CDR2 FQNEAQ. V was clipped by 4 bases and J by 8 bases; unmatched bases: 7. The CDR3: CASSSLTGQEKLFF. The CDR3 nucleotides read TGTGCCAGCAGCTCCCTGACAGGGCAGGAAAAACTGTTTTTT.